This T cell receptor (beta chain) derives from a study of blood T cell repertoires in COVID-19. TCRdb's table, derived via immunoSEQ multiplex PCR, lists solely in-frame clones and lacks some. The table records hundreds of thousands of clones, around 87% of them present only once. This clone was seen only once. The CDR3 consists of 14 residues. J lost 9 bases, V lost 4 bases, and 8 bases had no gene match. Germline V gene lookup returns CDR1 LGHDT and CDR2 YNNKEL (reference sequence). The chain is built from TRBV3-1 (or the pseudogene TRBV3-2) and TRBJ2-1; 8 nucleotides match TRBD1. The receptor was derived from a woman between 45 and 60 years old who had recovered from COVID-19. The sequenced material came from PBMCs or T cells enriched from blood (not recorded which). The CDR3, as DNA: TGTGCCAGCAGCCCTTCGACAGGGGCGAGTGAGCAGTTCTTC. Translating it yields CASSPSTGASEQFF.